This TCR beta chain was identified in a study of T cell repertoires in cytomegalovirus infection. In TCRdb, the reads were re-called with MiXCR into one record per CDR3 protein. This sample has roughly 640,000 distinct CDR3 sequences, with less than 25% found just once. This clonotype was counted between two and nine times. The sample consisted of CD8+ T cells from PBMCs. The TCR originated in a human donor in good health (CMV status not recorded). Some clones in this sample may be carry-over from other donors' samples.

Here the CDR3 DNA reads TGTGCCAGCAGTATCCAAGACAGCCAAGAGACCCAGTACTTC. Translated: CASSIQDSQETQYF. V and J are TRBV28 and TRBJ2-5; a weak D match, TRBD1 (5 bases). The V end was cut by 5 bases, the J end by 1 base, with 11 bases between. Germline lookup yields CDR1 MDHEN and CDR2 SYDVKM. The CDR3 runs 14 residues. The full variable domain, in which reference TRBV28 and TRBJ2-5 provide the parts outside the CDR3, is DVKVTQSSRYLVKRTGEKVFLECVQDMDHENMFWYRQDPGLGLRLIYFSYDVKMKEKGDIPEGYSVSREKKERFSLILESASTNQTSMYLCASSIQDSQETQYFGPGTRLLVL.